A selection of T cell receptor beta chains follows, all from one sample in a study of blood T cells in healthy people across ages. TCRdb fed the 5' RACE reads into MiXCR, producing one record per CDR3 protein. Altogether roughly 900,000 distinct CDR3 sequences are present, 29% being singletons, with the ten largest covering around 16%. Sequenced material: blood. The receptors derive from an elderly woman in good health. Each CDR3 is given with its conserved first and last residue. The order of the fields is CDR3 protein, CDR3 DNA, clone size, D gene, V gene, J gene. The D gene is left open where the match is weak. Expanded clones are given a class, and other clones once, few, many or no size at all.

cdr3_aa: CASSLAGGRSSGANVLTF
cdr3_nt: TGTGCCAGCAGCTTAGCGGGGGGCCGAAGCTCTGGGGCCAACGTCCTGACTTTC
clone_size: .
d_call: .
v_call: TRBV7-9
j_call: TRBJ2-6

cdr3_aa: CASTGTQNTEAFF
cdr3_nt: TGTGCCAGCACCGGGACACAGAACACTGAAGCTTTCTTT
clone_size: .
d_call: .
v_call: TRBV12-3/TRBV12-4
j_call: TRBJ1-1

cdr3_aa: CASARNGFYEQFF
cdr3_nt: TGTGCCAGCGCGCGGAATGGCTTTTATGAGCAGTTCTTC
clone_size: many
d_call: .
v_call: TRBV2
j_call: TRBJ2-1

cdr3_aa: CSASQGKVNTEAFF
cdr3_nt: TGCAGTGCTAGTCAGGGTAAGGTGAACACTGAAGCTTTCTTT
clone_size: .
d_call: .
v_call: TRBV20-1
j_call: TRBJ1-1

cdr3_aa: CASSIALLAGTQYF
cdr3_nt: TGTGCCAGTAGTATCGCCCTTCTAGCCGGTACGCAGTATTTT
clone_size: few
d_call: .
v_call: TRBV19
j_call: TRBJ2-3

cdr3_aa: CANSATDSYNEQFF
cdr3_nt: TGTGCCAACTCCGCCACGGACAGTTACAATGAGCAGTTCTTC
clone_size: few
d_call: .
v_call: TRBV27
j_call: TRBJ2-1

cdr3_aa: CASSRTSGGSDTQYF
cdr3_nt: TGCGCCAGCAGCCGGACTAGCGGGGGATCAGATACGCAGTATTTT
clone_size: many
d_call: TRBD2
v_call: TRBV4-3
j_call: TRBJ2-3

cdr3_aa: CASSPNTYTGELFF
cdr3_nt: TGTGCCAGCAGCCCAAACACCTACACCGGGGAGCTGTTTTTT
clone_size: .
d_call: .
v_call: TRBV5-6
j_call: TRBJ2-2

cdr3_aa: CSVGPRTYNEQFF
cdr3_nt: TGCAGCGTTGGTCCTCGTACATACAATGAGCAGTTCTTC
clone_size: many
d_call: .
v_call: TRBV29-1
j_call: TRBJ2-1

cdr3_aa: CASSLEGTGAYNEQFF
cdr3_nt: TGTGCCAGCAGCTTAGAAGGGACAGGGGCCTACAATGAGCAGTTCTTC
clone_size: many
d_call: TRBD1
v_call: TRBV7-2
j_call: TRBJ2-1

cdr3_aa: CASSELAGHYNEQFF
cdr3_nt: TGTGCCAGCAGCGAACTAGCGGGGCATTACAATGAGCAGTTCTTC
clone_size: many
d_call: TRBD2
v_call: TRBV6-1
j_call: TRBJ2-1

cdr3_aa: CASSLDWVGTDTQYF
cdr3_nt: TGCGCCAGCAGCTTGGATTGGGTCGGCACAGATACGCAGTATTTT
clone_size: .
d_call: .
v_call: TRBV5-1
j_call: TRBJ2-3

cdr3_aa: CASSSSRYTDTQYF
cdr3_nt: TGTGCCAGCAGCAGCTCCCGATACACAGATACGCAGTATTTT
clone_size: few
d_call: .
v_call: TRBV7-2
j_call: TRBJ2-3

cdr3_aa: CSASPDRGSNQPQHF
cdr3_nt: TGCAGTGCTAGCCCGGACAGGGGGAGCAATCAGCCCCAGCATTTT
clone_size: .
d_call: TRBD1
v_call: TRBV20-1
j_call: TRBJ1-5

cdr3_aa: CSARDLQRGATDTQYF
cdr3_nt: TGCAGTGCTAGAGACCTCCAGCGGGGGGCCACAGATACGCAGTATTTT
clone_size: many
d_call: TRBD2
v_call: TRBV20-1
j_call: TRBJ2-3

cdr3_aa: CASSLEPGIAKNIQYF
cdr3_nt: TGCGCCAGCAGCTTGGAACCAGGGATAGCCAAAAACATTCAGTACTTC
clone_size: many
d_call: .
v_call: TRBV5-1
j_call: TRBJ2-4

cdr3_aa: CASSRSGGQETQYF
cdr3_nt: TGTGCCAGCAGCCGTAGCGGGGGCCAAGAGACCCAGTACTTC
clone_size: many
d_call: TRBD2
v_call: TRBV7-2
j_call: TRBJ2-5

cdr3_aa: CASSVNQGYLYEQYF
cdr3_nt: TGTGCCAGCAGTGTCAACCAGGGGTATCTCTACGAGCAGTACTTC
clone_size: many
d_call: .
v_call: TRBV2
j_call: TRBJ2-7

cdr3_aa: CASSLGEPLLGDEQFF
cdr3_nt: TGTGCCAGCAGCTTAGGCGAACCGCTCCTGGGGGATGAGCAGTTCTTC
clone_size: many
d_call: .
v_call: TRBV7-6
j_call: TRBJ2-1

cdr3_aa: CASSERGQYNEQYF
cdr3_nt: TGTGCCAGCAGTGAACGGGGACAGTACAATGAGCAGTACTTC
clone_size: .
d_call: TRBD1
v_call: TRBV6-1
j_call: TRBJ2-7

cdr3_aa: CASSWGQSQETQYF
cdr3_nt: TGTGCCAGCAGCTGGGGACAGAGTCAAGAGACCCAGTACTTC
clone_size: many
d_call: TRBD1
v_call: TRBV5-5
j_call: TRBJ2-5

cdr3_aa: CASSHTGTQLKAFF
cdr3_nt: TGCGCCAGCAGCCACACCGGGACACAACTGAAAGCTTTCTTT
clone_size: .
d_call: .
v_call: TRBV5-1
j_call: TRBJ1-1

cdr3_aa: CASSVTMTTGYTF
cdr3_nt: TGTGCCAGCAGTGTGACAATGACAACTGGCTACACCTTC
clone_size: .
d_call: .
v_call: TRBV11-2
j_call: TRBJ1-2

cdr3_aa: CASSLSSGGVADTQYF
cdr3_nt: TGTGCCAGCAGCTTAAGTAGCGGGGGGGTGGCAGATACGCAGTATTTT
clone_size: many
d_call: TRBD2
v_call: TRBV7-2
j_call: TRBJ2-3

cdr3_aa: CASSPMTAGNRETQYF
cdr3_nt: TGTGCCAGCAGTCCCATGACAGCCGGCAATAGGGAGACCCAGTACTTC
clone_size: few
d_call: .
v_call: TRBV27
j_call: TRBJ2-5

cdr3_aa: CASSVGRADLEKLFF
cdr3_nt: TGTGCCAGCAGCGTAGGCAGGGCGGACCTTGAAAAACTGTTTTTT
clone_size: few
d_call: .
v_call: TRBV7-7
j_call: TRBJ1-4

cdr3_aa: CAVWVRGETQYF
cdr3_nt: TGTGCCGTCTGGGTTCGAGGTGAGACCCAGTACTTC
clone_size: few
d_call: .
v_call: TRBV7-9
j_call: TRBJ2-5

cdr3_aa: CASSQRRQAGSTDTQYF
cdr3_nt: TGTGCCAGCAGCCAACGGCGGCAGGCGGGTAGCACAGATACGCAGTATTTT
clone_size: many
d_call: .
v_call: TRBV14
j_call: TRBJ2-3

cdr3_aa: CASSPSVEAFF
cdr3_nt: TGTGCCAGCAGCCCCTCGGTTGAAGCTTTCTTT
clone_size: few
d_call: .
v_call: TRBV6-2/TRBV6-3
j_call: TRBJ1-1

cdr3_aa: CASSLDRAGLNEQFF
cdr3_nt: TGTGCCAGCAGCTTAGATCGAGCGGGCCTCAATGAGCAGTTCTTC
clone_size: many
d_call: .
v_call: TRBV7-2
j_call: TRBJ2-1

cdr3_aa: CASSLLTPETQYF
cdr3_nt: TGTGCCAGCAGCTTGCTGACGCCAGAGACCCAGTACTTC
clone_size: many
d_call: .
v_call: TRBV5-5
j_call: TRBJ2-5

cdr3_aa: CSVSSGAVDGYTF
cdr3_nt: TGCAGCGTTAGCTCAGGGGCAGTGGATGGCTACACCTTC
clone_size: .
d_call: .
v_call: TRBV29-1
j_call: TRBJ1-2

cdr3_aa: CASRRPDDRYQETQYF
cdr3_nt: TGTGCCAGCAGAAGACCGGACGATCGGTACCAAGAGACCCAGTACTTC
clone_size: .
d_call: .
v_call: TRBV6-2/TRBV6-3
j_call: TRBJ2-5

cdr3_aa: CSARNTGRNVVGQFF
cdr3_nt: TGCAGTGCGCGCAATACGGGACGGAACGTCGTGGGGCAGTTCTTC
clone_size: .
d_call: .
v_call: TRBV20-1
j_call: TRBJ2-1

cdr3_aa: CASSPRSTAGEKLFF
cdr3_nt: TGTGCCAGCAGCCCCAGAAGTACAGCAGGGGAAAAACTGTTTTTT
clone_size: few
d_call: .
v_call: TRBV28
j_call: TRBJ1-4

cdr3_aa: CASSYRVGGYSYTF
cdr3_nt: TGTGCCAGCAGCTACAGGGTCGGGGGCTATAGCTACACCTTC
clone_size: once
d_call: .
v_call: TRBV6-2/TRBV6-3
j_call: TRBJ1-2

cdr3_aa: CSARVRVEGTEAFF
cdr3_nt: TGCAGTGCTAGAGTACGGGTAGAGGGGACTGAAGCTTTCTTT
clone_size: .
d_call: .
v_call: TRBV20-1
j_call: TRBJ1-1

cdr3_aa: CSAGNPRVPTDTQYF
cdr3_nt: TGCAGTGCTGGCAACCCAAGGGTACCCACAGATACGCAGTATTTT
clone_size: .
d_call: .
v_call: TRBV20-1
j_call: TRBJ2-3

cdr3_aa: CASSLKQGPPQHF
cdr3_nt: TGCGCCAGCAGTTTAAAACAGGGCCCTCCCCAGCATTTT
clone_size: many
d_call: .
v_call: TRBV5-1
j_call: TRBJ1-5

cdr3_aa: CASSGGRLSSYEQYF
cdr3_nt: TGCGCCAGCAGCGGAGGACGGTTGAGCTCCTACGAGCAGTACTTC
clone_size: few
d_call: .
v_call: TRBV5-1
j_call: TRBJ2-7

cdr3_aa: CASSLRRMARGGGEQYF
cdr3_nt: TGTGCCAGCAGCCTCAGGAGGATGGCGCGGGGTGGGGGTGAGCAGTACTTC
clone_size: few
d_call: .
v_call: TRBV13
j_call: TRBJ2-5

cdr3_aa: CASSMTGPGEQFF
cdr3_nt: TGTGCCAGCAGCATGACAGGGCCCGGTGAGCAGTTCTTC
clone_size: few
d_call: TRBD1
v_call: TRBV7-9
j_call: TRBJ2-1

cdr3_aa: CASLIGEGYEQYF
cdr3_nt: TGTGCCAGCTTAATCGGGGAGGGGTACGAGCAGTACTTC
clone_size: once
d_call: TRBD2
v_call: TRBV7-9
j_call: TRBJ2-7

cdr3_aa: CASRVGGASSSYNEQYF
cdr3_nt: TGTGCCAGCAGGGTCGGGGGGGCTTCGAGCTCCTACAATGAGCAGTACTTC
clone_size: .
d_call: TRBD2
v_call: TRBV6-1
j_call: TRBJ2-7

cdr3_aa: CASRGNGAYSNQPQHF
cdr3_nt: TGTGCCAGCAGGGGGAACGGAGCCTATAGCAATCAGCCCCAGCATTTT
clone_size: .
d_call: .
v_call: TRBV2
j_call: TRBJ1-5

cdr3_aa: CASSLSPRMVTGELFF
cdr3_nt: TGTGCCAGCAGCTTATCCCCTAGAATGGTCACCGGGGAGCTGTTTTTT
clone_size: few
d_call: .
v_call: TRBV7-9
j_call: TRBJ2-2

cdr3_aa: CANSSGTGSYPEQYF
cdr3_nt: TGTGCCAACAGCTCAGGGACAGGGTCGTATCCCGAGCAGTACTTC
clone_size: .
d_call: TRBD1
v_call: TRBV7-2
j_call: TRBJ2-7

cdr3_aa: CASSRIAGGFDEQFF
cdr3_nt: TGTGCCAGCAGCCGAATAGCGGGGGGTTTCGATGAGCAGTTCTTC
clone_size: many
d_call: TRBD2
v_call: TRBV11-2
j_call: TRBJ2-1

cdr3_aa: CSLHRSGGLTDTQYF
cdr3_nt: TGCAGCCTACATAGGTCGGGAGGACTCACAGATACGCAGTATTTT
clone_size: many
d_call: TRBD2
v_call: TRBV20-1
j_call: TRBJ2-3

cdr3_aa: CASSLRADHQPQHF
cdr3_nt: TGTGCCAGCAGCTTAAGGGCAGATCATCAGCCCCAGCATTTT
clone_size: many
d_call: .
v_call: TRBV7-6
j_call: TRBJ1-5

cdr3_aa: CASSITGSPLHF
cdr3_nt: TGTGCCAGCAGCATTACAGGTTCACCCCTCCACTTT
clone_size: .
d_call: .
v_call: TRBV7-2
j_call: TRBJ1-6

cdr3_aa: CASSEEAGSQETQYF
cdr3_nt: TGTGCCAGCAGTGAAGAGGCAGGAAGCCAAGAGACCCAGTACTTC
clone_size: many
d_call: .
v_call: TRBV2
j_call: TRBJ2-5

cdr3_aa: CASSGRQGSSNEQFF
cdr3_nt: TGCGCCAGCAGCGGACGACAGGGGTCAAGCAATGAGCAGTTCTTC
clone_size: .
d_call: TRBD1
v_call: TRBV5-1
j_call: TRBJ2-1

cdr3_aa: CASGTSVNTGELFF
cdr3_nt: TGTGCCAGTGGGACTAGCGTGAACACCGGGGAGCTGTTTTTT
clone_size: many
d_call: TRBD2
v_call: TRBV12-3/TRBV12-4
j_call: TRBJ2-2

cdr3_aa: CASSYARGEGPGELFF
cdr3_nt: TGTGCCAGCAGTTACGCAAGGGGAGAGGGGCCCGGGGAGCTGTTTTTT
clone_size: .
d_call: .
v_call: TRBV6-2/TRBV6-3
j_call: TRBJ2-2

cdr3_aa: CASRGGLAGVQETQYF
cdr3_nt: TGCGCCAGCAGGGGAGGACTAGCGGGGGTCCAAGAGACCCAGTACTTC
clone_size: .
d_call: TRBD2
v_call: TRBV10-2
j_call: TRBJ2-5

cdr3_aa: CASSPKRRVSVRETQYF
cdr3_nt: TGTGCCAGCAGCCCCAAGCGCAGGGTCTCTGTTCGGGAGACCCAGTACTTC
clone_size: .
d_call: .
v_call: TRBV7-2
j_call: TRBJ2-5

cdr3_aa: CSALPRGYQPQHF
cdr3_nt: TGCAGTGCGCTACCCAGGGGATATCAGCCCCAGCATTTT
clone_size: few
d_call: .
v_call: TRBV20-1
j_call: TRBJ1-5

cdr3_aa: CASSQADRVYEQYF
cdr3_nt: TGCGCCAGCAGCCAAGCAGACAGGGTTTACGAGCAGTACTTC
clone_size: .
d_call: TRBD1
v_call: TRBV4-1
j_call: TRBJ2-7

cdr3_aa: CASSLGGVPSEYF
cdr3_nt: TGTGCCAGCAGCTTAGGTGGCGTTCCCTCGGAGTATTTT
clone_size: many
d_call: .
v_call: TRBV7-9
j_call: TRBJ2-3